This T cell receptor beta chain was profiled in a study of shared clonotypes between healthy human individuals. Study-wide background: Three plates each covered CD4 naive and memory; CD8 naive two, CD8 memory one. Whole-study findings and limits: Limited genetic and exposure-history diversity came from having few donors.

Points on this clone: Its antigen is not identified.

Splitting of each subset's genomic DNA was done evenly across several immunoSEQ plates. Some clones are missing from TCRdb's copy, which holds only in-frame ones; the method was immunoSEQ multiplex PCR. The table records about 1 million clones, around 74% of them present only once. Germline V lookup: CDR1 PRHDT, CDR2 FYEKMQ (reference sequence). The germline V and J ends were trimmed by 0 bases and 9 bases, with 18 bases remaining between them. The CDR3 length is 17 residues. Sequencing was performed on memory CD4+ T cells sorted from blood. Indicated subset: CD45RA-negative fraction. This chain connects TRBV13 to TRBJ1-6; maybe TRBD1 (5 bases). The TCR sequence derives from a man between 18 and 29 years old in good health. CDR3: CASSLGTVRGRGSPLHF. Here the CDR3 DNA reads TGTGCCAGCAGCTTAGGGACAGTACGTGGGAGAGGTTCACCCCTCCACTTT.